This T cell receptor (beta chain) was recorded in a study of blood T cell dynamics during melanoma immunotherapy. Background on the study: First-line therapy was either pembrolizumab or nivolumab with ipilimumab for metastatic melanoma. The study's findings and limits: At W3, later disease-control patients showed bifurcated PBMC repertoire changes, unlike progressors.

Details on this clone: The antigen remains unidentified.

CDR1 and CDR2 from the germline V gene are SGHRS and YFSETQ. With 2 bases removed from V and 6 bases from J, the gap between germline ends came to 17 bases. The CDR3 runs 15 residues. Sequencing used immunoSEQ multiplex PCR; TCRdb keeps in-frame clones, though not all of them. Of a few thousand clones in the sample, roughly 86% were seen once. This sample's time point: week 3, after first cycle of checkpoint inhibitor. The receptor was isolated from a human donor with melanoma. The sequences come from blood, collected from a patient treated with checkpoint blockade. This chain joins TRBV5-1 and TRBJ1-2; D call uncertain. The CDR3 protein is CASSFLRGQRNGYTF. The CDR3 DNA follows: TGCGCCAGCAGCTTTCTCCGGGGTCAAAGAAATGGCTACACCTTC.